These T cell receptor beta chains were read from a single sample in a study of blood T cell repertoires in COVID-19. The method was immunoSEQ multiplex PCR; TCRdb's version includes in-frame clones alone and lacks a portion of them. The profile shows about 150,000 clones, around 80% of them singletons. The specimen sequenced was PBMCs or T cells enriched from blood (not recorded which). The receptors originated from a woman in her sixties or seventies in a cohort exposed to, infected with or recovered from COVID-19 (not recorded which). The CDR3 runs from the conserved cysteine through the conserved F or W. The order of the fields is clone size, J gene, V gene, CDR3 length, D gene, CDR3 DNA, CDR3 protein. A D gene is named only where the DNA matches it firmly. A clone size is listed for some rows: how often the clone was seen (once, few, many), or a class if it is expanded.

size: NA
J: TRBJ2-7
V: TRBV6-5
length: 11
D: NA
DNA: TGTGCCAGCCAGAACTCCTACGAGCAGTACTTC
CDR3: CASQNSYEQYF

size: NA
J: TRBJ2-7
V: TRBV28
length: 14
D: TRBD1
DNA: TGTGCCAGCAGTATCACAGGGGGCGGGCGGGAGCAGTACTTC
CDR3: CASSITGGGREQYF

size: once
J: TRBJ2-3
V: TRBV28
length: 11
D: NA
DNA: TGTGCCAGCTTAATCCTCTATACGCAGTATTTT
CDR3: CASLILYTQYF

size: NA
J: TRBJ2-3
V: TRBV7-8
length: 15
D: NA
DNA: TGTGCCAGCAGCTCCCGACTAGGAAGCACAGATACGCAGTATTTT
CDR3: CASSSRLGSTDTQYF

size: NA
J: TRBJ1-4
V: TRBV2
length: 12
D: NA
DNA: TGTGCCAGCAGGGACGACAGCCTGGTACTGTTTTTT
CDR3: CASRDDSLVLFF

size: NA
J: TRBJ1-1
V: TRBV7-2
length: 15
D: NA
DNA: TGTGCCAGCAGCTTAGGCTTTCAGGGTGACACTGAAGCTTTCTTT
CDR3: CASSLGFQGDTEAFF

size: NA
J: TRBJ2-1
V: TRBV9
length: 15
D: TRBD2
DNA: TGTGCCAGCAGCGTAGGACCTAGCGGGAGGAATGAGCAGTTCTTC
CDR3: CASSVGPSGRNEQFF

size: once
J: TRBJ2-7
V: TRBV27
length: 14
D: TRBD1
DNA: TGTGCCAGCAGCCCCAGGGACAGGGGTAACGAGCAGTACTTC
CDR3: CASSPRDRGNEQYF

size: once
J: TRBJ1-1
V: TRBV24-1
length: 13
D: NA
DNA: TGTGCCACCAGCATGGGGGGGAACACTGAAGCTTTCTTT
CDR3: CATSMGGNTEAFF

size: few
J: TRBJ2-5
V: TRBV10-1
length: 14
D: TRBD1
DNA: TGCGCCAGCAGTAGGACAGGGTTGAGGGAGACCCAGTACTTC
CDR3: CASSRTGLRETQYF

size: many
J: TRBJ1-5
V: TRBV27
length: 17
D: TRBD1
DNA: TGTGCCAGCAGTTCCCTAGCCACAGGGGGCGCATGGGGCAGCCAGCATTTT
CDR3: CASSSLATGGAWGSQHF

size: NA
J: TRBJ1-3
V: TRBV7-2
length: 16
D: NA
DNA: TGTGCCAGCAGCTTAAGGCAGGGGTCCTCTGGAAACACCATATATTTT
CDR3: CASSLRQGSSGNTIYF

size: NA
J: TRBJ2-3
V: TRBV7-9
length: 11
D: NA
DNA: TGTGCCAGCAGCTTAGATCGCCGGTTTGATTTT
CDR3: CASSLDRRFDF

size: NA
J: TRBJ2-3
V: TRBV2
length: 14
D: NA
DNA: TGTGCCAGCTCCTGGGACTTGGGCACAGATACGCAGTATTTT
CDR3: CASSWDLGTDTQYF

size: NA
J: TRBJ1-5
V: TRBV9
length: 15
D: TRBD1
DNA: TGTGCCAGCAAGGGCCAGGGGGGTCACAATCAGCCCCAGCATTTT
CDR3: CASKGQGGHNQPQHF

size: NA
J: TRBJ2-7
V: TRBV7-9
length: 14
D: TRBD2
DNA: TGTGCCAGCAGCCAAACGACTAGCGGGAACGAGCAGTACTTC
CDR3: CASSQTTSGNEQYF

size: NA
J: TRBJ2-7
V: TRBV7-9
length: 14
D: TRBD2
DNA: TGTGCCAGCAGATCCAGCGGGAGTGGCGACGAGCAGTACTTC
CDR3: CASRSSGSGDEQYF

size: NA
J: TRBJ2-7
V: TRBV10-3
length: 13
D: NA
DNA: TGTGCCATCAGTGAGGGCCTAGAGTACGAGCAGTACTTC
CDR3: CAISEGLEYEQYF

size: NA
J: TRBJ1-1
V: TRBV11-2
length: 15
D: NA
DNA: TGTGCCAGCAGCTCCGGACAGACGAGGTACACTGAAGCTTTCTTT
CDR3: CASSSGQTRYTEAFF

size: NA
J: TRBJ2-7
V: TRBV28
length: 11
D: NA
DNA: TGTGCCAGCAGTTTACAGAACGAGCAGTACTTC
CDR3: CASSLQNEQYF

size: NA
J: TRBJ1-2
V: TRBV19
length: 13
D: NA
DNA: TGTGCCAGTAGTATTCGGGGGTCGGATGGCTACACCTTC
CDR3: CASSIRGSDGYTF

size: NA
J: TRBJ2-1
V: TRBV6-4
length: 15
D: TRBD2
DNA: TGTGCCAGCAGTGTTTTAGCGGGAGGAAGCAATGAGCAGTTCTTC
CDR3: CASSVLAGGSNEQFF

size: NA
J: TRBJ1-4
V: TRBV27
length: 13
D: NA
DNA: TGTGCCAGCGGAGGGGTAGCGGATGAAAAACTGTTTTTT
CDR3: CASGGVADEKLFF

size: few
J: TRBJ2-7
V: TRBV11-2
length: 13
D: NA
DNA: TGTGCCAGCAGCTTAGCATCCTCCTACGAGCAGTACTTC
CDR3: CASSLASSYEQYF

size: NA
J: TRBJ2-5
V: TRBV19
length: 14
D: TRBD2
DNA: TGTGCCAGTAGTATTGGGAGGGGCCAAGAGACCCAGTACTTC
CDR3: CASSIGRGQETQYF

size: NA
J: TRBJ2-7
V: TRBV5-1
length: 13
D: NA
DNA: TGCGCCAGCGGAACAGCTGACTCCTACGAGCAGTACTTC
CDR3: CASGTADSYEQYF

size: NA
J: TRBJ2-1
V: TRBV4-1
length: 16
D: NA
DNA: TGCGCCAGCAGCCAAGTGGACAGACTCCGTTACAATGAGCAGTTCTTC
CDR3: CASSQVDRLRYNEQFF

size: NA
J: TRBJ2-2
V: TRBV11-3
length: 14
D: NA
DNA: TGTGCCAGCAGCCCTAGGCTCGAGACCGGGGAGCTGTTTTTT
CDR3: CASSPRLETGELFF

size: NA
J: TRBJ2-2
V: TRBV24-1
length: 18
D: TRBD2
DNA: TGTGCCACCAGTGTCCCGGGACTAGCGGGAGAAAAAACCGGGGAGCTGTTTTTT
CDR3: CATSVPGLAGEKTGELFF

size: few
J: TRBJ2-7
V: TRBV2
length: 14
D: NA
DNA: TGTGCCAGCAGTGTAGGGGTGGTGGACTACGAGCAGTACTTC
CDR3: CASSVGVVDYEQYF

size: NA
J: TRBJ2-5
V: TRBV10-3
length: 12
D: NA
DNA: TGTGCCATCAGGAACAGGGAAGAGACCCAGTACTTC
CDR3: CAIRNREETQYF

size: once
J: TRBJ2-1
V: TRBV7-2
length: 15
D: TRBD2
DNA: TGTGCCAGCAGTTTAGCGGGAGGAACCTACAATGAGCAGTTCTTC
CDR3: CASSLAGGTYNEQFF

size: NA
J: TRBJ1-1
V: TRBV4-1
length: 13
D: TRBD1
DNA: TGCGCCAGCAGCCCGACAGGGCTCACTGAAGCTTTCTTT
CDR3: CASSPTGLTEAFF

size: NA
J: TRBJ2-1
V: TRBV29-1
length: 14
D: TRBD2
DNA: TGCAGCGTAATTGTACTAGCGGGGTACAATGAGCAGTTCTTC
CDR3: CSVIVLAGYNEQFF

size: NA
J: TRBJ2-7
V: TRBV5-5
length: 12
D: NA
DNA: TGTGCCAGCAGCGCCCAGGGGTACGAGCAGTACTTC
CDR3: CASSAQGYEQYF

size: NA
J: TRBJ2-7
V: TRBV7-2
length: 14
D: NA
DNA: TGTGCCAGCAGCTTAGGGCAGGGGTCTGGAGAGCAGTACTTC
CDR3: CASSLGQGSGEQYF

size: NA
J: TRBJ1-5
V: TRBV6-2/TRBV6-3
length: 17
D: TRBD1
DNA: TGTGCCAGCAGCCGGGGGGGGACAGGGGGCGCATGGCAGCCCCAGCATTTT
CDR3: CASSRGGTGGAWQPQHF

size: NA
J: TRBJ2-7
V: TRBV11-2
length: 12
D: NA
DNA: TGTGCCAGCAGCCAGGACAGTATTGCGCAGTACTTC
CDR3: CASSQDSIAQYF

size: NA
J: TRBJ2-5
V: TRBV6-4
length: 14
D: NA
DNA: TGTGCCAGCAGGGGGAGACGGTCCCAAGAGACCCAGTACTTC
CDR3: CASRGRRSQETQYF

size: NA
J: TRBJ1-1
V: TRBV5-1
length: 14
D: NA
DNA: TGCGCCAGCAGCTTTACTTCTCACGAGATCGAAGCTTTCTTT
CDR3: CASSFTSHEIEAFF

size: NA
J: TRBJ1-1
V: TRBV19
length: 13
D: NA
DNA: TGTGCCAGTAGTATAGAAGGGGGCACTGAAGCTTTCTTT
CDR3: CASSIEGGTEAFF

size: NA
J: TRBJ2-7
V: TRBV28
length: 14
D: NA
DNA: TGTGCCAGCAGTTCGGTGGAGGTCACCTACGAGCAGTACTTC
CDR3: CASSSVEVTYEQYF

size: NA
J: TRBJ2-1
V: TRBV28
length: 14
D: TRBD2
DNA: TGTGCCAGCAGGAGGACTAGGGCAGCATATGAGCAGTTCTTC
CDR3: CASRRTRAAYEQFF

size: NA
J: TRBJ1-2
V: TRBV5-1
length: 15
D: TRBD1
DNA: TGCGCGGTGAGACAGGGGCCTCTCTCTAACTATGGCTACACCTTC
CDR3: CAVRQGPLSNYGYTF

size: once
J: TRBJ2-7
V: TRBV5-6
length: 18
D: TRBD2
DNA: TGTGCCAGCAGCTTCGGTTGGATCACCGGGACTAGAGGGGACGAGCAGTACTTC
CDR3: CASSFGWITGTRGDEQYF